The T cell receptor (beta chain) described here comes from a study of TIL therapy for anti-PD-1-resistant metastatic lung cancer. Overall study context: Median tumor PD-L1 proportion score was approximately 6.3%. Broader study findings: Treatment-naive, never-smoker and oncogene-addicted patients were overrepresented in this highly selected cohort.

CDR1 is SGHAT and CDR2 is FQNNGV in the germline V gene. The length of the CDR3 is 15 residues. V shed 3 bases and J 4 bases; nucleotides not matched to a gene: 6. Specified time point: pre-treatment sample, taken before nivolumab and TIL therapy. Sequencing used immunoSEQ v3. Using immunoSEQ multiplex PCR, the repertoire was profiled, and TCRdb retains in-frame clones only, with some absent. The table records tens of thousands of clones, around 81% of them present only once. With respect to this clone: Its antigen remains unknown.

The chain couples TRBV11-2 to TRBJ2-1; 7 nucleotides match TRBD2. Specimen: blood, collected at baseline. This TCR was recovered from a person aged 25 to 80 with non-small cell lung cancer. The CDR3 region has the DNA TGTGCCAGCAGCTTGATCAGCGGGGCTTACAATGAGCAGTTCTTC. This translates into CASSLISGAYNEQFF.